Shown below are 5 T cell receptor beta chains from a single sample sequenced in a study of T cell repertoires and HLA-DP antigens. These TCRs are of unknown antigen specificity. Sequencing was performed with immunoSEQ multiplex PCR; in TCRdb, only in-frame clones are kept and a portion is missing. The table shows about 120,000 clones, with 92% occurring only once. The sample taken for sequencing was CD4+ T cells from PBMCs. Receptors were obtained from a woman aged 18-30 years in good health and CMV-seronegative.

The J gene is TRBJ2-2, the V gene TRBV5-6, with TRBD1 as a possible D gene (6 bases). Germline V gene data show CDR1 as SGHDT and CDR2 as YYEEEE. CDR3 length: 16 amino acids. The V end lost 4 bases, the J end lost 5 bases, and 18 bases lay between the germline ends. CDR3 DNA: TGTGCCAGCAGCGATTCCCCGGGACATCGAACCGGGGAGCTGTTTTTT. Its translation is CASSDSPGHRTGELFF.

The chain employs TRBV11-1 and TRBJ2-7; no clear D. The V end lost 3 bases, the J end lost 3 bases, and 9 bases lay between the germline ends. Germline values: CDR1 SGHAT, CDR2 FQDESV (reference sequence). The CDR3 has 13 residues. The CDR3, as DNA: TGTGCCAGCAGCTTCATGTCCAACTACGAGCAGTACTTC. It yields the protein CASSFMSNYEQYF.

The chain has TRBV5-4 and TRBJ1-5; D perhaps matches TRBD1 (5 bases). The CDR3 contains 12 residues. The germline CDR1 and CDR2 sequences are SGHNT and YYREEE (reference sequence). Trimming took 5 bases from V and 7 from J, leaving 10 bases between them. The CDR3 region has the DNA TGTGCCAGCAGTTTCTGGGGCCAGCCCCAGCATTTT. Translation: CASSFWGQPQHF.

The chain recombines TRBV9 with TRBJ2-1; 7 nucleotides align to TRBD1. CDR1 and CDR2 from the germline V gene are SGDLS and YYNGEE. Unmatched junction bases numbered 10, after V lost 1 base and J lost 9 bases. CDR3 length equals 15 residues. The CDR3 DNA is TGTGCCAGCAGCGTACGAGGCCAGGGGGTAGGTGAGCAGTTCTTC. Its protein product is CASSVRGQGVGEQFF.

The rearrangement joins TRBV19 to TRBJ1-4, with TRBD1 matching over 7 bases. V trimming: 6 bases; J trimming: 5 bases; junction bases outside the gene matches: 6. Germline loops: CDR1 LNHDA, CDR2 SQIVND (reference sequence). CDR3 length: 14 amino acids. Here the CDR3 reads CASREQGWNEKLFF. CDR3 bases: TGTGCCAGTAGGGAACAGGGGTGGAATGAAAAACTGTTTTTT. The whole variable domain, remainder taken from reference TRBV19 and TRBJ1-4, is DGGITQSPKYLFRKEGQNVTLSCEQNLNHDAMYWYRQDPGQGLRLIYYSQIVNDFQKGDIAEGYSVSREKKESFPLTVTSAQKNPTAFYLCASREQGWNEKLFFGSGTQLSVL.